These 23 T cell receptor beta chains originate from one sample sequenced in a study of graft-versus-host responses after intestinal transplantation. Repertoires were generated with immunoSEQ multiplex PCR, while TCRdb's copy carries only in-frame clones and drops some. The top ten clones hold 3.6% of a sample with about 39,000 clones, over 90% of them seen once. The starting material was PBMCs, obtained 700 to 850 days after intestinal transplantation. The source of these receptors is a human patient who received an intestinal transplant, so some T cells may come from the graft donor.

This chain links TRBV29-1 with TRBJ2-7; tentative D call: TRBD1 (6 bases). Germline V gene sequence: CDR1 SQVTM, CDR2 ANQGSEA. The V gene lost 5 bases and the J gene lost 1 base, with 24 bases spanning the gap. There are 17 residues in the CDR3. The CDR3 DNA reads TGCAGCGTTAAGGGGACCGGGACATACCACGCTTCCTACGAGCAGTACTTC. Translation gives CSVKGTGTYHASYEQYF.

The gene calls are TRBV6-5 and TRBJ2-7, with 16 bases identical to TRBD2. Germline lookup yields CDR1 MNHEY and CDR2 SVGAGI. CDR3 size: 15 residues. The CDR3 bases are TGTGCGACCGGGACTAGCGGGAGGGGAACCTACGAGCAGTACTTC. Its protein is CATGTSGRGTYEQYF.

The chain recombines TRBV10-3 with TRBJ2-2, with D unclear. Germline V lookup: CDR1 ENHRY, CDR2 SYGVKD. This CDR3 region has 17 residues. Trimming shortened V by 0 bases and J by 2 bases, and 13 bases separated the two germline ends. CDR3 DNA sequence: TGTGCCATCAGTGAGTCGAGTCGCCAGAAAAACACCGGGGAGCTGTTTTTT. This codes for CAISESSRQKNTGELFF.

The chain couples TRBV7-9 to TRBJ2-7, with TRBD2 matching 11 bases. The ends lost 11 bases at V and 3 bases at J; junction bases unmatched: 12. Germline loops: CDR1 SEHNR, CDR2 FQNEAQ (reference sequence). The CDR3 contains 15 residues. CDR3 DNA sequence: TGTGCCCCGCACGGGGTAGCGGGGGGGCGCTACGAGCAGTACTTC. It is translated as CAPHGVAGGRYEQYF.

DNA of the CDR3: TGTGCCAGTAGCTATACAGGGACCGGGGAGCTGTTTTTT. It specifies CASSYTGTGELFF. The chain recombines TRBV19 with TRBJ2-2, with a weak D call TRBD1 (6 bases). The CDR3 covers 13 residues. In germline, CDR1 is LNHDA, CDR2 SQIVND (reference sequence). Between the trimmed V and J ends, which lost 6 bases and 5 bases, there was a span of 10 bases.

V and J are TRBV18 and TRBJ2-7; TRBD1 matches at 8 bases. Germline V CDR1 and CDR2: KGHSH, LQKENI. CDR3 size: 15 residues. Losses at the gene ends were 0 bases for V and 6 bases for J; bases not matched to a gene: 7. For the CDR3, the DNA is TGTGCCAGCTCACCACCTTCAACAGGGGGAAGCGAGCAGTACTTC. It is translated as CASSPPSTGGSEQYF.

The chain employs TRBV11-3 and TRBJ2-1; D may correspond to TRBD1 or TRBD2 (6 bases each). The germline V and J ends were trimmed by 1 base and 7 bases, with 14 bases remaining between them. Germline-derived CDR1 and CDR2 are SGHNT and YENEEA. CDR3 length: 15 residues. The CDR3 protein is CASSLVTGAGNEQFF. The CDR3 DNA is TGTGCCAGCAGCTTAGTTACGGGGGCTGGTAATGAGCAGTTCTTC. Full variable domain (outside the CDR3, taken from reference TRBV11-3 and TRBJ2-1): EAGVVQSPRYKIIEKKQPVAFWCNPISGHNTLYWYLQNLGQGPELLIRYENEEAVDDSQLPKDRFSAERLKGVDSTLKIQPAELGDSAVYLCASSLVTGAGNEQFFGPGTRLTVL.

The CDR3 DNA reads as TGTGCCAGCAGCTTGGCCCTCTTGAACACTGAAGCTTTCTTT. Protein: CASSLALLNTEAFF. The chain combines TRBV5-6 with TRBJ1-1, with no clear D. Germline lookup yields CDR1 SGHDT and CDR2 YYEEEE. The V and J ends lost 0 bases and 0 bases respectively, with 6 bases between them. This CDR3 is 14 amino acids long. Together with reference TRBV5-6 and TRBJ1-1, the CDR3 gives the full variable domain: DAGVTQSPTHLIKTRGQQVTLRCSPKSGHDTVSWYQQALGQGPQFIFQYYEEEERQRGNFPDRFSGHQFPNYSSELNVNALLLGDSALYLCASSLALLNTEAFFGQGTRLTVV.

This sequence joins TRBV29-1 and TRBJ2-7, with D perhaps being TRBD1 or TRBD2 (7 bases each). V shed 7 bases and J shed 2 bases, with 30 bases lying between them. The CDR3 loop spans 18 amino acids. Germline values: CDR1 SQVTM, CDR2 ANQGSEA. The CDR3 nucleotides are TGCAGCGCTATATCCTTGGCGGGCGGCGGGGGACAGCCCTACGAGCAGTACTTC. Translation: CSAISLAGGGGQPYEQYF.

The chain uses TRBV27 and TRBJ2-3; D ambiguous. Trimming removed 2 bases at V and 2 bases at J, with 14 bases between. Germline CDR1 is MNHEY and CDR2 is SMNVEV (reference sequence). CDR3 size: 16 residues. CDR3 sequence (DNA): TGTGCCAGCAGTTTAGGAACGGAGACCCACACAGATACGCAGTATTTT. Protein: CASSLGTETHTDTQYF.

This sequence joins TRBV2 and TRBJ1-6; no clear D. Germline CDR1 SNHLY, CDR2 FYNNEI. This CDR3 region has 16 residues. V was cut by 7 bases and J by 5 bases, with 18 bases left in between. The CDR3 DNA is TGTGCCAGCAAAAACGGGCAGGTTAAAGATAATTCACCCCTCCACTTT. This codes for CASKNGQVKDNSPLHF.

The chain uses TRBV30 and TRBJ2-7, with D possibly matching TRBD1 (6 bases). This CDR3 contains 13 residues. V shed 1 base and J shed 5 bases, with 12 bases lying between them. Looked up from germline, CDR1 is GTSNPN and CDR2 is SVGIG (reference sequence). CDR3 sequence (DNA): TGTGCCTGGAGTGGGGGGCTCCTGGACGAGCAGTACTTC. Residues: CAWSGGLLDEQYF.

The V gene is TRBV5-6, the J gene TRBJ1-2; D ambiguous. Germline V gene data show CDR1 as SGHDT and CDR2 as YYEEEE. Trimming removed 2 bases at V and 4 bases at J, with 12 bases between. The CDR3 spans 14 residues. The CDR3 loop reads CASSFLSQLYGYTF. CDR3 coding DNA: TGTGCCAGCAGCTTCCTAAGCCAGCTCTATGGCTACACCTTC.

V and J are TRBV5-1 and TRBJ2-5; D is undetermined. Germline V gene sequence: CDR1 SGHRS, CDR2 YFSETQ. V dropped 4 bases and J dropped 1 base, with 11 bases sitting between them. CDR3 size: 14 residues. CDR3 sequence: CASSPLGGQETQYF. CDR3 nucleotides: TGCGCCAGCAGCCCCCTAGGCGGCCAAGAGACCCAGTACTTC.

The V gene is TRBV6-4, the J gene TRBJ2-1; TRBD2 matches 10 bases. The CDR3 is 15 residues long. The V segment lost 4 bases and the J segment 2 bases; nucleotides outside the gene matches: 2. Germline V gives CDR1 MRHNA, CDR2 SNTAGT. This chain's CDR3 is CASSGTSGAYNEQFF. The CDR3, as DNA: TGTGCCAGCAGTGGGACTAGCGGAGCCTACAATGAGCAGTTCTTC.

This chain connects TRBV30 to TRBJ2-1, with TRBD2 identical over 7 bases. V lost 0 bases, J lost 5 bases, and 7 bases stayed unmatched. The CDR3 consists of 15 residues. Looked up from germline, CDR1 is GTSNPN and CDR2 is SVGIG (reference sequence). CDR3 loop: CAWSVKGLDNNEQFF. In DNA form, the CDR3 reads TGTGCCTGGAGTGTTAAAGGACTAGACAACAATGAGCAGTTCTTC.

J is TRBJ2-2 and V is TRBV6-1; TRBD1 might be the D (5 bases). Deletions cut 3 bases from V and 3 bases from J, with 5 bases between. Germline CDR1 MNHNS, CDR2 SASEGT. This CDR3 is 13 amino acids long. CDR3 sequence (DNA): TGTGCCAGCAGTGACAGGGACACCGGGGAGCTGTTTTTT. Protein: CASSDRDTGELFF.

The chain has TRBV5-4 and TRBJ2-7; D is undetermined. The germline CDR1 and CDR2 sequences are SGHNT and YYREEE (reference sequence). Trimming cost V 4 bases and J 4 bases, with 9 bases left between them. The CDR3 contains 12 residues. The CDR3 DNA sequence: TGTGCCAGCAGCACCGTCCCTTACGAGCAGTACTTC. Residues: CASSTVPYEQYF.

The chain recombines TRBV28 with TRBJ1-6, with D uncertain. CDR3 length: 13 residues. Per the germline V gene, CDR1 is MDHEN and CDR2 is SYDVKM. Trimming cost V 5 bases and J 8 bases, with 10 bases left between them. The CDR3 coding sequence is TGTGCCAGCAGTCTAGGGAATGATTCACCCCTCCACTTT. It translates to CASSLGNDSPLHF.

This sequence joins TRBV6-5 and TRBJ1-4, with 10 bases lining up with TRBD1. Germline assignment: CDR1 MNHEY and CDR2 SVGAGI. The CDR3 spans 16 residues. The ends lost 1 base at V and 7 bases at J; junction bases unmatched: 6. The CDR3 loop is CASSYFRQGALEKLFF. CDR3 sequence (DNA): TGTGCCAGCAGTTACTTTCGACAGGGGGCGCTTGAAAAACTGTTTTTT.

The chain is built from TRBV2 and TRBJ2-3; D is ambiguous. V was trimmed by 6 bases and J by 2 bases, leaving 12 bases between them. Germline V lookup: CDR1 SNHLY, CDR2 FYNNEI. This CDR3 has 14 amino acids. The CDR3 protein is CASRGPLSTDTQYF. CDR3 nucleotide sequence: TGTGCCAGCAGAGGACCCCTTTCCACAGATACGCAGTATTTT.

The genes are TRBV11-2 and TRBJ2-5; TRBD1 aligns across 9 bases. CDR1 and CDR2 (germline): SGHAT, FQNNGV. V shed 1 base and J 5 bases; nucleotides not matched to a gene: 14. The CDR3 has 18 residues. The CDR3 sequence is CASSLAPGEGQGRETQYF. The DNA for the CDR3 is TGTGCCAGCAGCTTAGCCCCCGGGGAGGGACAGGGCAGGGAGACCCAGTACTTC. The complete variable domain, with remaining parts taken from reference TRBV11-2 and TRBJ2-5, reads EAGVAQSPRYKIIEKRQSVAFWCNPISGHATLYWYQQILGQGPKLLIQFQNNGVVDDSQLPKDRFSAERLKGVDSTLKIQPAKLEDSAVYLCASSLAPGEGQGRETQYFGPGTRLLVL.

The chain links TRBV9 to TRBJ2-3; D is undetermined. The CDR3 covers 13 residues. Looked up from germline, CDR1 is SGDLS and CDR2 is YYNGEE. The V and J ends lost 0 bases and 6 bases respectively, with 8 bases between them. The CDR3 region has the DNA TGTGCCAGCAGCGTAGGCCAAGGGGATACGCAGTATTTT. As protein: CASSVGQGDTQYF. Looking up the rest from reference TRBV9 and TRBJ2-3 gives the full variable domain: DSGVTQTPKHLITATGQRVTLRCSPRSGDLSVYWYQQSLDQGLQFLIQYYNGEERAKGNILERFSAQQFPDLHSELNLSSLELGDSALYFCASSVGQGDTQYFGPGTRLTVL.